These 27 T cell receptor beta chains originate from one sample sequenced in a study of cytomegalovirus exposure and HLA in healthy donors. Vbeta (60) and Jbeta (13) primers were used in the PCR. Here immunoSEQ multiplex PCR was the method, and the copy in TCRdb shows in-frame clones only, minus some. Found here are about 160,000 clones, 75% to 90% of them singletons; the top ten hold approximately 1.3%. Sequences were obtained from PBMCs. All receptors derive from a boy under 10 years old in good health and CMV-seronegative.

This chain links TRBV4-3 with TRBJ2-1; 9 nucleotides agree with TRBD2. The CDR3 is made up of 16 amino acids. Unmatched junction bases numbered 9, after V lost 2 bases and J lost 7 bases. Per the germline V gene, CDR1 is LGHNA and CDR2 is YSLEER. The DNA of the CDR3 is TGCGCCAGCAGCCAAACCCCGACTAGCGGAAGGAATGAGCAGTTCTTC. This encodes CASSQTPTSGRNEQFF.

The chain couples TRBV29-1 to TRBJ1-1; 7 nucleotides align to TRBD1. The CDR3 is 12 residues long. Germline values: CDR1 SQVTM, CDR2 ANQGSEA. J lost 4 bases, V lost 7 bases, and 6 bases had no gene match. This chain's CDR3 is CSAQAGGTEAFF. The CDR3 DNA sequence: TGCAGCGCACAAGCAGGGGGCACTGAAGCTTTCTTT.

CDR3 DNA: TGCGCCAGCAGCCCGTATATGGGGACTAGCGGGCCAGGTGGGGAGAATGAGCAGTTCTTC. Its translation is CASSPYMGTSGPGGENEQFF. This chain uses TRBV4-3 with TRBJ2-1; TRBD2 aligns across 12 bases. Germline V gene sequence: CDR1 LGHNA, CDR2 YSLEER. J gave up 7 bases and V 4 bases, and 20 bases lay outside the gene matches. The CDR3 is 20 amino acids.

The CDR3 DNA is TGTGCCAGCTCACCGTCAACTTTTAGCACAGATACGCAGTATTTT. It codes for CASSPSTFSTDTQYF. The rearrangement uses TRBV18 and TRBJ2-3; no reliable D call. Looked up from germline, CDR1 is KGHSH and CDR2 is LQKENI. CDR3 size: 15 residues. The ends were cut back, 3 bases at V and 0 bases at J, with 10 bases in the middle.

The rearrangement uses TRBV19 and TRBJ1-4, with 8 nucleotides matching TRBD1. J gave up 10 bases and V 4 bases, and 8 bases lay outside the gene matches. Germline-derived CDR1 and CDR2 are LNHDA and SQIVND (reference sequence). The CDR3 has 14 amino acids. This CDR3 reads CASSRQGSEGKLFF. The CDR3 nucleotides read TGTGCCAGTAGTAGACAGGGGTCTGAGGGAAAACTGTTTTTT.

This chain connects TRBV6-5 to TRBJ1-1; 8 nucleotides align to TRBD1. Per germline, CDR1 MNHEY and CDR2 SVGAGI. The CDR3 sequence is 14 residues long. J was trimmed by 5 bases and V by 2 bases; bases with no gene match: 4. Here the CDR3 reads CASSYTGGGTEAFF. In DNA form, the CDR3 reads TGTGCCAGCAGTTACACAGGGGGAGGGACTGAAGCTTTCTTT.

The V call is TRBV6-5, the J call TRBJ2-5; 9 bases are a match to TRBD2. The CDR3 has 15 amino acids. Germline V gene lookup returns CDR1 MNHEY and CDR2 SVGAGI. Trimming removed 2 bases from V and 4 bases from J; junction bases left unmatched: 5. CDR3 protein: CASSYPRGGPETQYF. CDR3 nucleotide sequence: TGTGCCAGCAGTTACCCGCGGGGGGGCCCAGAGACCCAGTACTTC.

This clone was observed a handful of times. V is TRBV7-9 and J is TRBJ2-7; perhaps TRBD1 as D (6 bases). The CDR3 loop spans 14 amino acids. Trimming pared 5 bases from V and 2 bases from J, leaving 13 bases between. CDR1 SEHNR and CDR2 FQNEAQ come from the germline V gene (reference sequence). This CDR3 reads CASSTSDRPYEQYV. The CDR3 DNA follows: TGTGCCAGCAGCACGTCGGACAGACCCTACGAGCAGTACGTC.

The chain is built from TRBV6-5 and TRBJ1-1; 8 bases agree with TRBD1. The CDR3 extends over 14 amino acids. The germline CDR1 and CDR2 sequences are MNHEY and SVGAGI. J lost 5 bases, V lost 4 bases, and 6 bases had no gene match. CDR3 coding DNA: TGTGCCAGCAGTTCAGTGACAGGGGAGACTGAAGCTTTCTTT. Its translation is CASSSVTGETEAFF.

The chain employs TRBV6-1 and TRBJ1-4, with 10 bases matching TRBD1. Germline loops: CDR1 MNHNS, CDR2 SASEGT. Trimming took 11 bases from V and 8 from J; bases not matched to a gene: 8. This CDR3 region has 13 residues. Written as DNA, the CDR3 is TGTGCCGGGCGACAGGGGGCTGTGGAAAAACTGTTTTTT. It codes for CAGRQGAVEKLFF.

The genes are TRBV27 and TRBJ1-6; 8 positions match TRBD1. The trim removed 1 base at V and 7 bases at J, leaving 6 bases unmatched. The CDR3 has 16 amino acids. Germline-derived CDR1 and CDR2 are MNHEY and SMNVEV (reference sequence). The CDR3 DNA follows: TGTGCCAGCAGTTTATACAGGGGGTTTGGAAATTCACCCCTCCACTTT. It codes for CASSLYRGFGNSPLHF.

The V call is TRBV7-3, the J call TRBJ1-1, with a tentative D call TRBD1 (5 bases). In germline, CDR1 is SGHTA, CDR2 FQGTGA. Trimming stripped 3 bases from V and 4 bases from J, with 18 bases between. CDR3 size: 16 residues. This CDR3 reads CASSLGRDPGVTEAFF. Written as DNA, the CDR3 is TGTGCCAGCAGCTTGGGCCGGGACCCGGGGGTCACTGAAGCTTTCTTT.

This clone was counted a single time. The CDR3 sequence: CASSPRGSVSTDTQYF. CDR3 sequence (DNA): TGTGCCAGCTCACCGCGGGGTAGCGTGAGCACAGATACGCAGTATTTT. The chain couples TRBV18 to TRBJ2-3, with D maybe TRBD2 (6 bases). Germline V gene data show CDR1 as KGHSH and CDR2 as LQKENI. V was clipped by 3 bases and J by 0 bases, with 13 bases between them. CDR3 size: 16 residues.

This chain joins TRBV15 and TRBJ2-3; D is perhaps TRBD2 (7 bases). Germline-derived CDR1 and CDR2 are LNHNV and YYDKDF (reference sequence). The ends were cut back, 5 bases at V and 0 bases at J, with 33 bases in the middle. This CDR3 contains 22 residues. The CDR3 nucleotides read TGTGCCACCAGCTCCGGAGATACTAGGGGGGGGAAGAGGGGTACTAGCACAGATACGCAGTATTTT. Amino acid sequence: CATSSGDTRGGKRGTSTDTQYF. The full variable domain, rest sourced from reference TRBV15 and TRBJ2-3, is DAMVIQNPRYQVTQFGKPVTLSCSQTLNHNVMYWYQQKSSQAPKLLFHYYDKDFNNEADTPDNFQSRRPNTSFCFLDIRSPGLGDTAMYLCATSSGDTRGGKRGTSTDTQYFGPGTRLTVL.

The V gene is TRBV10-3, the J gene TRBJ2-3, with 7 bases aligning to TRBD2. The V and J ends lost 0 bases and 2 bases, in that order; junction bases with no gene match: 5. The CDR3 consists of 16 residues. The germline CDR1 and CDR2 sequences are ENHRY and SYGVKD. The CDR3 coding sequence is TGTGCCATCAGTGAGTCTGGAGCGGGGCCCACAGATACGCAGTATTTT. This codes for CAISESGAGPTDTQYF.

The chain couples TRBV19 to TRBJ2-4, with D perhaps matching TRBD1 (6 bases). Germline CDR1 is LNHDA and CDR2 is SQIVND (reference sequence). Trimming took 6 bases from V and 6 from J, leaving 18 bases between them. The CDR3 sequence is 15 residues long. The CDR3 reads CASSRPTGQLNIQYF. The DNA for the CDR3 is TGTGCCAGTAGCCGACCCACGGGACAACTAAACATTCAGTACTTC.

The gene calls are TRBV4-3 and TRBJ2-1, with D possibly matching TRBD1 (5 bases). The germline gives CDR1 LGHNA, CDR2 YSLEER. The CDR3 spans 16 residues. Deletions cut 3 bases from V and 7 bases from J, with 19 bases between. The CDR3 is CASSHAFQGVINEQFF. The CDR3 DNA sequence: TGCGCCAGCAGCCACGCGTTTCAGGGCGTAATTAATGAGCAGTTCTTC.

CDR3 protein: CASSAGWQSSGNTIYF. DNA for the CDR3: TGTGCCAGCAGCGCAGGGTGGCAGAGCTCTGGAAACACCATATATTTT. The chain carries TRBV7-7 and TRBJ1-3, with a possible D match to TRBD1 (5 bases). Germline V gives CDR1 SSHAT, CDR2 FNYEAQ (reference sequence). The CDR3 sequence is 16 residues long. V was cut by 5 bases and J by 0 bases, with 14 bases left in between. Full variable domain (rest looked up from reference TRBV7-7 and TRBJ1-3): GAGVSQSPRYKVTKRGQDVTLRCDPISSHATLYWYQQALGQGPEFLTYFNYEAQPDKSGLPSDRFSAERPEGSISTLTIQRTEQRDSAMYRCASSAGWQSSGNTIYFGEGSWLTVV.

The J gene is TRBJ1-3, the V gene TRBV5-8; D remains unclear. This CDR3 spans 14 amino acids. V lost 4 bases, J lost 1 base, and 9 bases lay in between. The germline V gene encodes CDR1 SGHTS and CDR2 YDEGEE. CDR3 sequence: CASSEKSSGNTIYF. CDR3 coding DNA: TGTGCCAGCAGCGAGAAGTCTTCTGGAAACACCATATATTTT.

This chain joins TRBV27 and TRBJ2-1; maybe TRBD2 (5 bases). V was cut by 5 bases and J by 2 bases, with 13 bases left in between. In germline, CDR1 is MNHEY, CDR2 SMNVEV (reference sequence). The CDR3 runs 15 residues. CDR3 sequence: CASSPLALPYNEQFF. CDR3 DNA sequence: TGTGCCAGCAGTCCTCTAGCCCTCCCCTACAATGAGCAGTTCTTC.

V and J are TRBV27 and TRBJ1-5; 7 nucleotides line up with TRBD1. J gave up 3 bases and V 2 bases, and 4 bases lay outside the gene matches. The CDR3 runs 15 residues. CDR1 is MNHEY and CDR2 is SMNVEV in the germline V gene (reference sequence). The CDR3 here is CASSLTGQYNQPQHF. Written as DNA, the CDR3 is TGTGCCAGCAGTTTAACGGGACAGTACAATCAGCCCCAGCATTTT.

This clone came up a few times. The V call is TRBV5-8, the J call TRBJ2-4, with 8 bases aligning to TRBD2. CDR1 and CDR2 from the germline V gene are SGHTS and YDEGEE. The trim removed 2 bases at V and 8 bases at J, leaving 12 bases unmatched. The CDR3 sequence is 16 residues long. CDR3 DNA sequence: TGTGCCAGCAGCTTTGTTGCGGGAGGCCCCAAGGACATTCAGTACTTC. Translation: CASSFVAGGPKDIQYF.

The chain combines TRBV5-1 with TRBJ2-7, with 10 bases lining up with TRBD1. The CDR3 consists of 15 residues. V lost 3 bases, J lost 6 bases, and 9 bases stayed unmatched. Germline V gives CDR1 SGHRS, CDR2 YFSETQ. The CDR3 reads CASSSTTDRGGEQYF. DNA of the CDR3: TGCGCCAGCAGCTCTACAACGGACAGGGGGGGCGAGCAGTACTTC. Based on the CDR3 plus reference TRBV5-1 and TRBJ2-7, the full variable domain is KAGVTQTPRYLIKTRGQQVTLSCSPISGHRSVSWYQQTPGQGLQFLFEYFSETQRNKGNFPGRFSGRQFSNSRSEMNVSTLELGDSALYLCASSSTTDRGGEQYFGPGTRLTVT.

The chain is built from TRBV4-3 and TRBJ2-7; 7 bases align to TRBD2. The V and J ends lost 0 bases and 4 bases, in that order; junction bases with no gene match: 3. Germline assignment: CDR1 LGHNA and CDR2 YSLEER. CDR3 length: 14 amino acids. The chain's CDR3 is CASSQEREKYEQYF. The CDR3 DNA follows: TGCGCCAGCAGCCAAGAGCGGGAGAAGTACGAGCAGTACTTC.

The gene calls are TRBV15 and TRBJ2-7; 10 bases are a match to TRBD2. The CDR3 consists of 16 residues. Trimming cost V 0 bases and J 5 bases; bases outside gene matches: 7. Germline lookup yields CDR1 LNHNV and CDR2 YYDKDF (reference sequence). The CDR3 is CATSREASGRLHEQYF. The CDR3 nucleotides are TGTGCCACCAGCAGAGAGGCTAGCGGGAGACTCCACGAGCAGTACTTC.

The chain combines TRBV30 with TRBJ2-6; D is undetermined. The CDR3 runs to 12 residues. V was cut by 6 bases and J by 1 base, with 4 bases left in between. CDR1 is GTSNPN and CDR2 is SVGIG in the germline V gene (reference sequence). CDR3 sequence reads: CACVSGANVLTF. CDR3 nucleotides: TGTGCCTGCGTATCTGGGGCCAACGTCCTGACTTTC.

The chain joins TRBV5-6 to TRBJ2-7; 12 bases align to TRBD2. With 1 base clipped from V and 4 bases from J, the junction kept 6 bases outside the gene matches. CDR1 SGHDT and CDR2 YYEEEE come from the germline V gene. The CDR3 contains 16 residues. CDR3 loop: CASSLSSGRARYEQYF. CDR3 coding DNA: TGTGCCAGCAGCTTGTCTAGCGGGAGGGCCCGGTACGAGCAGTACTTC.